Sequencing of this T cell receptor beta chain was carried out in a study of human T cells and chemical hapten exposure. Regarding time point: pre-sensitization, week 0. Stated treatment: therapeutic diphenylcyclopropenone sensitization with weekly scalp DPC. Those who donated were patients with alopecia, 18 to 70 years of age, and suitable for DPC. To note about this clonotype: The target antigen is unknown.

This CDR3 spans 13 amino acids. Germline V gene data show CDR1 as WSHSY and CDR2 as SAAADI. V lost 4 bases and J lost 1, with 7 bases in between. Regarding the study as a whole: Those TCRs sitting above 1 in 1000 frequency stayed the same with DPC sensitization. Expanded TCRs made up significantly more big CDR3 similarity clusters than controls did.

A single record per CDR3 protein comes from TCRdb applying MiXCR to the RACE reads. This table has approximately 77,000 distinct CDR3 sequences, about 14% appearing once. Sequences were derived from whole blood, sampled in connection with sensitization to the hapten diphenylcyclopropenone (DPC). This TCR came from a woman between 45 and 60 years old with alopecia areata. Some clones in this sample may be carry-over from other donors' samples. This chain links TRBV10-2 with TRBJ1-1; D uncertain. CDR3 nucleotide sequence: TGCGCCAGCAGTGTGTCAGGGAACACTGAAGCTTTCTTT. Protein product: CASSVSGNTEAFF.